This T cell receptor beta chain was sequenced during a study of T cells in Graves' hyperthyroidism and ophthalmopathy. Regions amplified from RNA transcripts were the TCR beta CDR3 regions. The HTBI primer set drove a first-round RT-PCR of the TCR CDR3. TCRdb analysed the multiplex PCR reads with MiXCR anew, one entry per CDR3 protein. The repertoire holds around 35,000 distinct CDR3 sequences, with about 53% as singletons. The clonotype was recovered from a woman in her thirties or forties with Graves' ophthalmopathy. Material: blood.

The CDR3 region has the DNA TGTGCCAGCAGTGAGGAGGGCACTGAAGCTTTCTTT. This encodes CASSEEGTEAFF. The genes are TRBV2 and TRBJ1-1; D ambiguous. V shed 3 bases and J shed 4 bases, with 6 bases lying between them. CDR3 size: 12 residues. Germline CDR1 SNHLY, CDR2 FYNNEI.